This is a list of T cell receptor beta chains from one sample in a study of cytomegalovirus exposure and HLA in healthy donors. TCRdb keeps only in-frame clones here, not all; method: immunoSEQ multiplex PCR. The sample holds about 57,000 clones, about 92% seen once. Sequencing was done on a sample of PBMCs. Receptors originate from a woman aged 18-29 years in good health and CMV-seronegative. The CDR3 runs from the conserved cysteine through the conserved F or W. Fields, in order: V gene, D gene, J gene, clone size, CDR3 protein, CDR3 DNA. D genes are given only for firm matches. Clone size, where shown, is once, few, many, or a class for clones that have expanded.

TRBV7-8	TRBD2	TRBJ2-3	-	CASSLGETSGRGTDTQYF	TGTGCCAGCAGCTTAGGAGAGACTAGCGGGAGAGGGACAGATACGCAGTATTTT
TRBV27	-	TRBJ1-4	-	CASKGLGRNEKLFF	TGTGCCAGCAAAGGACTCGGCCGAAATGAAAAACTGTTTTTT
TRBV30	-	TRBJ1-4	few	CAWSPSFEKLFF	TGTGCCTGGAGTCCCTCCTTTGAAAAACTGTTTTTT
TRBV6-4	-	TRBJ2-2	once	CASSPSVPSTGELFF	TGTGCCAGCAGTCCCTCGGTGCCGTCAACCGGGGAGCTGTTTTTT
TRBV11-2	-	TRBJ2-1	-	CASSFRRDRSYNEQFF	TGTGCCAGCAGCTTTAGGAGGGACAGAAGTTACAATGAGCAGTTCTTC
TRBV27	TRBD2	TRBJ2-5	-	CASSRLGLAGVGETQYF	TGTGCCAGCAGTAGACTGGGACTAGCGGGAGTCGGCGAGACCCAGTACTTC
TRBV7-9	-	TRBJ1-6	-	CASSLGRGGQSPLHF	TGTGCCAGCAGCTTAGGACGGGGGGGCCAGTCACCCCTCCACTTT
TRBV27	-	TRBJ1-1	-	CASSLFRNTEAFF	TGTGCCAGCAGTTTATTTAGGAACACTGAAGCTTTCTTT
TRBV6-1	-	TRBJ2-5	once	CASSVARGEETQYF	TGTGCCAGCAGTGTAGCTCGCGGGGAAGAGACCCAGTACTTC
TRBV7-8	-	TRBJ1-2	-	CASSLAPGLVSYGYTF	TGTGCCAGCAGCTTAGCCCCGGGGTTGGTTTCCTATGGCTACACCTTC
TRBV5-5	-	TRBJ1-5	-	CASSLDGQPQHF	TGTGCCAGCAGCTTGGACGGTCAGCCCCAGCATTTT
TRBV7-9	TRBD2	TRBJ2-1	-	CASSTPAGGGRFGEQFF	TGTGCCAGCAGCACACCAGCGGGCGGGGGGCGGTTCGGAGAGCAGTTCTTC
TRBV5-1	TRBD1	TRBJ1-2	-	CASSLGAGGSGYTF	TGCGCCAGCAGCTTGGGGGCAGGGGGAAGTGGCTACACCTTC
TRBV27	TRBD2	TRBJ2-3	-	CASSRSGGAGDTQYF	TGTGCCAGCAGTAGGAGCGGGGGGGCAGGGGATACGCAGTATTTT
TRBV27	TRBD1	TRBJ1-1	-	CASSSWDRDLNTEAFF	TGTGCCAGCAGTTCCTGGGACAGGGATTTGAACACTGAAGCTTTCTTT
TRBV19	-	TRBJ1-1	-	CASSIAWNTEAFF	TGTGCCAGTAGTATAGCTTGGAACACTGAAGCTTTCTTT
TRBV29-1	TRBD2	TRBJ2-1	-	CSVVFGLGPANEQFF	TGCAGCGTTGTGTTCGGACTAGGCCCCGCAAATGAGCAGTTCTTC
TRBV27	-	TRBJ1-1	once	CASSLRSRLVGTEAFF	TGTGCCAGCAGTTTGCGGTCGCGGTTAGTCGGCACTGAAGCTTTCTTT
TRBV4-3	TRBD1	TRBJ1-2	-	CASSQNNRGVRGYTF	TGCGCCAGCAGCCAAAACAACAGGGGAGTTAGGGGCTACACCTTC
TRBV5-1	TRBD2	TRBJ2-5	-	CASTTSGGSVAETQYF	TGCGCCAGCACGACTAGCGGGGGGTCAGTCGCAGAGACCCAGTACTTC
TRBV5-1	TRBD2	TRBJ2-1	-	CASSLAKLAGTYNEQFF	TGCGCCAGCAGCTTGGCAAAATTAGCGGGGACCTACAATGAGCAGTTCTTC
TRBV28	-	TRBJ1-1	-	CASRTTVNTEAFF	TGTGCCAGCAGAACCACGGTGAACACTGAAGCTTTCTTT
TRBV6-4	-	TRBJ1-1	-	CARLGGQGMNTEAFF	TGTGCCAGGCTAGGCGGCCAGGGGATGAACACTGAAGCTTTCTTT
TRBV7-2	-	TRBJ1-6	once	CASSRRRRDNSPLHF	TGTGCCAGCAGCAGAAGACGGAGAGATAATTCACCCCTCCACTTT
TRBV15	-	TRBJ2-4	-	CATSLSGAKNIQYF	TGTGCCACCAGTTTATCCGGAGCCAAAAACATTCAGTACTTC
TRBV5-1	-	TRBJ1-5	-	CASSFGEGSNQPQHF	TGCGCCAGCAGCTTTGGGGAGGGGAGCAATCAGCCCCAGCATTTT
TRBV18	TRBD1	TRBJ2-7	-	CASSPGTDSYEQYF	TGTGCCAGCTCACCCGGGACAGATTCCTACGAGCAGTACTTC
TRBV19	-	TRBJ2-7	-	CASSIDGGGVYEQYF	TGTGCCAGTAGTATAGACGGAGGGGGGGTCTACGAGCAGTACTTC
TRBV4-3	TRBD2	TRBJ2-3	-	CASSQGVWSGRPADTQYF	TGCGCCAGCAGCCAAGGGGTTTGGAGCGGGAGGCCCGCAGATACGCAGTATTTT